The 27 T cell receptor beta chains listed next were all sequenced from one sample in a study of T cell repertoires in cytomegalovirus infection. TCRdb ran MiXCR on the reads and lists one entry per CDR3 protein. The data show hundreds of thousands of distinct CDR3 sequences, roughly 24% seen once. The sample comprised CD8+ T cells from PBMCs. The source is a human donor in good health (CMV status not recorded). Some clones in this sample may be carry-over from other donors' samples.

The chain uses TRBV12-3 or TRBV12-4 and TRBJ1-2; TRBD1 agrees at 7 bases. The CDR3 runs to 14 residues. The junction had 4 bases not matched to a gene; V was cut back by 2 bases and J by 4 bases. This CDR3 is CASSLTGQVYGYTF. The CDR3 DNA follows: TGTGCCAGCAGTTTAACAGGACAGGTCTATGGCTACACCTTC.

The CDR3 is CASSARGGYTF. The CDR3, as DNA: TGTGCCAGCAGCGCTCGGGGGGGCTACACCTTC. The chain links TRBV2 to TRBJ1-2; the D gene is possibly TRBD1 (5 bases). The V end lost 6 bases, the J end lost 8 bases, and 10 bases lay between the germline ends. Germline V gene sequence: CDR1 SNHLY, CDR2 FYNNEI. This CDR3 has 11 residues.

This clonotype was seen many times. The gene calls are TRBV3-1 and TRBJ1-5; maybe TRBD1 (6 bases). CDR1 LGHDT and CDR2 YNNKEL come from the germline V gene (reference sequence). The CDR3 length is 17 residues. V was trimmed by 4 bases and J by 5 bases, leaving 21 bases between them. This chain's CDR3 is CASSLTNLGGGDQPQHF. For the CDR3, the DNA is TGTGCCAGCAGCCTTACCAACCTTGGCGGGGGCGATCAGCCCCAGCATTTT.

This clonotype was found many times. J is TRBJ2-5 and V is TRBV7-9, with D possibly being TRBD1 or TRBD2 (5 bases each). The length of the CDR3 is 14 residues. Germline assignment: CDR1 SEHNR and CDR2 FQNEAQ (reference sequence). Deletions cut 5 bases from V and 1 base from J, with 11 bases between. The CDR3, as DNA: TGTGCCAGCAGCGGGACGGAGTCCCAAGAGACCCAGTACTTC. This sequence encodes CASSGTESQETQYF.

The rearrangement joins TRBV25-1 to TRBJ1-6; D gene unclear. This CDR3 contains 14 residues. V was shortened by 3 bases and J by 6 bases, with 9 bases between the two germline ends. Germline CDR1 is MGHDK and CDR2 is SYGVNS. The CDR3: CASSEAASNSPLHF. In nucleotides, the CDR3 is TGTGCCAGCAGTGAGGCAGCAAGTAATTCACCCCTCCACTTT.

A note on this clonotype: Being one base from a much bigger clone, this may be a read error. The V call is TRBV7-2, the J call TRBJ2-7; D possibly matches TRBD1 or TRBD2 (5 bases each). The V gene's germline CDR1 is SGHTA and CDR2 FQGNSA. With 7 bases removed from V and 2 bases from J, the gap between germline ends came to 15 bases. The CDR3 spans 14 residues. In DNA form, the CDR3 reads TGTGCCAGCACCCCGGGACGGGGCGCCTACGAGCAGTACTTC. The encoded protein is CASTPGRGAYEQYF. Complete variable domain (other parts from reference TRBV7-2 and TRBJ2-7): GAGVSQSPSNKVTEKGKDVELRCDPISGHTALYWYRQSLGQGLEFLIYFQGNSAPDKSGLPSDRFSAERTGGSVSTLTIQRTQQEDSAVYLCASTPGRGAYEQYFGPGTRLTVT.

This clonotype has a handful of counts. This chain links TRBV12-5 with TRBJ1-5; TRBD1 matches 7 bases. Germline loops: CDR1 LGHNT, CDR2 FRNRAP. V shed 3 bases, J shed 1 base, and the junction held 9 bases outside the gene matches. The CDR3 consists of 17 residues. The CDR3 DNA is TGTGCTAGTGGTTTCGGCTCCACAGGGGACAGCAATCAGCCCCAGCATTTT. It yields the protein CASGFGSTGDSNQPQHF.

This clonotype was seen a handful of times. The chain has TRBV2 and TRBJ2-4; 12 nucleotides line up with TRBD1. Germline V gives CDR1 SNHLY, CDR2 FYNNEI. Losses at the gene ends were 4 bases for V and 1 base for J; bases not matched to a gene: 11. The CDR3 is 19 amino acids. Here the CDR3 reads CASSAGQGAGGTAKNIQYF. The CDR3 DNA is TGTGCCAGCAGTGCGGGACAGGGGGCGGGTGGTACCGCCAAAAACATTCAGTACTTC.

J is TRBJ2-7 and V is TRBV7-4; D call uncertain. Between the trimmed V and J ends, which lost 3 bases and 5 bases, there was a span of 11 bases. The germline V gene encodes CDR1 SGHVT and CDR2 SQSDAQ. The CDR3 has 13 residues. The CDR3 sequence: CASSFGPRDEQYV. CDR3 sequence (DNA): TGTGCCAGCAGCTTTGGGCCCCGGGACGAGCAGTACGTC.

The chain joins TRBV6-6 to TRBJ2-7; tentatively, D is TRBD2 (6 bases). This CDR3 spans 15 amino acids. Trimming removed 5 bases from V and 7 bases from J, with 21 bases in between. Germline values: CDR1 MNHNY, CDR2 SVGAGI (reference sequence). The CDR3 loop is CASSPGGNGMDEQYV. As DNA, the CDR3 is TGTGCCAGCAGTCCCGGCGGGAACGGGATGGATGAGCAGTACGTC.

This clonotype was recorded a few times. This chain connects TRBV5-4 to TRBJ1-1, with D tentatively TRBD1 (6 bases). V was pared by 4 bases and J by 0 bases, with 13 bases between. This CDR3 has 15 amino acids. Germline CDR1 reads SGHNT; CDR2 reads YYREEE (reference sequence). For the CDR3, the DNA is TGTGCCAGCAGCCCCGGGACACCTATGAACACTGAAGCTTTCTTT. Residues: CASSPGTPMNTEAFF.

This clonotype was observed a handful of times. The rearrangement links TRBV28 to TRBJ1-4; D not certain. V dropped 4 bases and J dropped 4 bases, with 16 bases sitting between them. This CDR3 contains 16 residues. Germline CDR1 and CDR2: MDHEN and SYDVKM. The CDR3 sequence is CASSSEGGGRNEKLFF. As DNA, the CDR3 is TGTGCCAGCAGTTCTGAAGGAGGCGGGCGTAATGAAAAACTGTTTTTT.

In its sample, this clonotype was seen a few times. The CDR3 loop reads CASSYHRDFQETQYF. In DNA, the CDR3 is TGTGCCAGCAGTTACCACCGGGACTTTCAAGAGACCCAGTACTTC. The chain couples TRBV6-2 or TRBV6-3 to TRBJ2-5; D might be TRBD2 (6 bases). The CDR3 contains 15 residues. Germline V lookup: CDR1 MNHEY, CDR2 SVGEGT. The germline V and J ends were trimmed by 2 bases and 2 bases, with 12 bases remaining between them.

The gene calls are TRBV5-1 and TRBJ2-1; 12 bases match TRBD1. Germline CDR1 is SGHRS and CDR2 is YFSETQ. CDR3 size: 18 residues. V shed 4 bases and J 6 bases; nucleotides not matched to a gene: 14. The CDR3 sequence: CASSPPGTGGVGGNEQFF. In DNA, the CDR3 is TGCGCCAGCAGCCCACCCGGGACAGGGGGCGTGGGGGGCAATGAGCAGTTCTTC.

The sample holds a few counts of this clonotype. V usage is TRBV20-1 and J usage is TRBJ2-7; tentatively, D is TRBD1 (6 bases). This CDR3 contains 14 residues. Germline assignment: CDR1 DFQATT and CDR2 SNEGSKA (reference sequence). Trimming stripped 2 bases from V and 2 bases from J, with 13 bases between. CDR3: CSARSLGAPYEQYV. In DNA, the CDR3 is TGCAGTGCTAGATCCTTGGGGGCCCCCTACGAGCAGTACGTC.

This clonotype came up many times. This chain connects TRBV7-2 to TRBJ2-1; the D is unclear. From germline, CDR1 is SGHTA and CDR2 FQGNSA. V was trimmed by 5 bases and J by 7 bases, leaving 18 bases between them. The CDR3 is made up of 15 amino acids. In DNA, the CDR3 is TGTGCCAGCAGCCTCGGGCGGTTCTATGGGAATGAGCAGTTCTTC. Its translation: CASSLGRFYGNEQFF.

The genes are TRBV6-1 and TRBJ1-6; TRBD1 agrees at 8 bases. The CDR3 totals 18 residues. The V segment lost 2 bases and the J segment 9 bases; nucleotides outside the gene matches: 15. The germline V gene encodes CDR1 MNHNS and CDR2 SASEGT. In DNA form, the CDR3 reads TGTGCCAGCAGTGAAAGACCCCTCCGGACAGGGCGGAGTTCACCCCTCCACTTT. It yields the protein CASSERPLRTGRSSPLHF.

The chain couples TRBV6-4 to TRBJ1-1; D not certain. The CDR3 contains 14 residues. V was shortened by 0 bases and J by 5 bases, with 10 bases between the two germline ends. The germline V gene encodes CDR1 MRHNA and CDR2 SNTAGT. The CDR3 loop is CASSDSGLITEAFF. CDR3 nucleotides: TGTGCCAGCAGTGACTCTGGGCTTATAACTGAAGCTTTCTTT.

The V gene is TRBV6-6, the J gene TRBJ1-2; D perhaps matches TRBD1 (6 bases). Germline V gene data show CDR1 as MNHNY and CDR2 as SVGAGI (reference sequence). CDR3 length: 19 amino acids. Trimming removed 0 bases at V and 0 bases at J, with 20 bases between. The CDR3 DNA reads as TGTGCCAGCAGTTACTCGATGGAGGGACATCCGGCTTCTAACTATGGCTACACCTTC. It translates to CASSYSMEGHPASNYGYTF.

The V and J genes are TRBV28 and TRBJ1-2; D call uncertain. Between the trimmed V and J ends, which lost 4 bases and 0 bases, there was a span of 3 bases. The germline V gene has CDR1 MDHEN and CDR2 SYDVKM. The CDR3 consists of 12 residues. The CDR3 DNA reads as TGTGCCAGCAGTTCCTCTAACTATGGCTACACCTTC. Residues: CASSSSNYGYTF.

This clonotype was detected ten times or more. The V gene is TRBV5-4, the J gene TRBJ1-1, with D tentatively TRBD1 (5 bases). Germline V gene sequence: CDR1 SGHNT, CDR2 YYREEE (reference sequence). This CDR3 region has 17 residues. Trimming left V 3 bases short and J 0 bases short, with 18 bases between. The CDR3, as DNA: TGTGCCAGCAGCTCACCCGGCTTAGACAGCATGAACACTGAAGCTTTCTTT. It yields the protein CASSSPGLDSMNTEAFF. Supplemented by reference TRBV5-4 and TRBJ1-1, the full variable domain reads ETGVTQSPTHLIKTRGQQVTLRCSSQSGHNTVSWYQQALGQGPQFIFQYYREEENGRGNFPPRFSGLQFPNYSSELNVNALELDDSALYLCASSSPGLDSMNTEAFFGQGTRLTVV.

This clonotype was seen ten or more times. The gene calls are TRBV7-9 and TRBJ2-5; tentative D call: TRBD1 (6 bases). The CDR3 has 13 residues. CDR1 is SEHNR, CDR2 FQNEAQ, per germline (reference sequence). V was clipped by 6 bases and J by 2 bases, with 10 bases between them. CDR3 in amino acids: CASRGHTQETQYF. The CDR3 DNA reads TGTGCCAGCAGGGGACACACTCAAGAGACCCAGTACTTC.

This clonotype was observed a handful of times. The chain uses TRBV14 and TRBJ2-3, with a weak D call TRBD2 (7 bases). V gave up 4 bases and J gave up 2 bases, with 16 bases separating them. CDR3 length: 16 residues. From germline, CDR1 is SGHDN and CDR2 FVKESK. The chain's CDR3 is CASSPHGGGPTDTQYF. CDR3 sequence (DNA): TGTGCCAGCAGCCCCCATGGCGGGGGCCCCACAGATACGCAGTATTTT. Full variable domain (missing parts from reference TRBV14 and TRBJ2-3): EAGVTQFPSHSVIEKGQTVTLRCDPISGHDNLYWYRRVMGKEIKFLLHFVKESKQDESGMPNNRFLAERTGGTYSTLKVQPAELEDSGVYFCASSPHGGGPTDTQYFGPGTRLTVL.

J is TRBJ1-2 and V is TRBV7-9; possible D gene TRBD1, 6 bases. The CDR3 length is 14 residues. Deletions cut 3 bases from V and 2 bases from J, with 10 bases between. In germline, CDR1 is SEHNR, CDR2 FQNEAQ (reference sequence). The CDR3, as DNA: TGTGCCAGCAGCTTCGGGGGCATAAACTATGGCTACACCTTC. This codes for CASSFGGINYGYTF. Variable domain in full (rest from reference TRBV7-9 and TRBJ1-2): DTGVSQNPRHKITKRGQNVTFRCDPISEHNRLYWYRQTLGQGPEFLTYFQNEAQLEKSRLLSDRFSAERPKGSFSTLEIQRTEQGDSAMYLCASSFGGINYGYTFGSGTRLTVV.

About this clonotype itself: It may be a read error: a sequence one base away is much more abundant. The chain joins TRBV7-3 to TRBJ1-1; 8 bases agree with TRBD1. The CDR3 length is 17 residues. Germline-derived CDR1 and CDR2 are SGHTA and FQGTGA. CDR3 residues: CVSSPDRESRKDTEAFF. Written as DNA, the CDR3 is TGTGTCAGCAGCCCGGACAGGGAAAGTCGGAAGGACACTGAAGCTTTCTTT.

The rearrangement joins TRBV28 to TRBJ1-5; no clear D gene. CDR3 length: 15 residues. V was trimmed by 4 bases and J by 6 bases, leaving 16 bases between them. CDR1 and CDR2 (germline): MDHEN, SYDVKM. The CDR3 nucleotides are TGTGCCAGCAGTTGGAGATCCGCGATTGTTCAGCCCCAGCATTTT. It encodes CASSWRSAIVQPQHF.

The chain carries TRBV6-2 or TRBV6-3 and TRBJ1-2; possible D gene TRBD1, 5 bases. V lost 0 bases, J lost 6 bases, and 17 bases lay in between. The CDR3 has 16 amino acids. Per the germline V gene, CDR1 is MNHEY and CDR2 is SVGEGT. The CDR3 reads CASSYSRVTPRDGYTF. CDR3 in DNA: TGTGCCAGCAGTTACTCCAGGGTAACACCAAGGGATGGCTACACCTTC.